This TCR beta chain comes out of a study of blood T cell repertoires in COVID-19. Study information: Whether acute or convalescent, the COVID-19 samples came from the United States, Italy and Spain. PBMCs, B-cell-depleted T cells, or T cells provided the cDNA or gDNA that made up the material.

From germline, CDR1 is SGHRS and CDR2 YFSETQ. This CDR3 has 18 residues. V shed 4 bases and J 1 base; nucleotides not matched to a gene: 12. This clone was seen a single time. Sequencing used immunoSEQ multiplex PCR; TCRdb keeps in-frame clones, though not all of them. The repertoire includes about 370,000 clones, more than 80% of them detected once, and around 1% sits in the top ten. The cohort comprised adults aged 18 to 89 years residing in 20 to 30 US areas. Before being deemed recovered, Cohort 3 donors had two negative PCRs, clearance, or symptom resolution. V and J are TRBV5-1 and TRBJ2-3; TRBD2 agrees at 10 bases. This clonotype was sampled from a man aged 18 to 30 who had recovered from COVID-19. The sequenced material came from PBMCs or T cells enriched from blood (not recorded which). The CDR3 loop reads CASSLRTGSGGRTDTQYF. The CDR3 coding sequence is TGCGCCAGCAGCCTGCGAACAGGTAGCGGGGGGCGCACAGATACGCAGTATTTT.